Each of the 15 T cell receptor beta chains below was sequenced from the same sample in a study of cytomegalovirus exposure and HLA in healthy donors. PCR employed 60 Vbeta and 13 Jbeta primers. TCRdb's copy holds only in-frame clones and misses some; the assay was immunoSEQ multiplex PCR. The sample includes under 200,000 clones, about 80% of them seen just once. Material: PBMCs. These receptors were taken from a man aged 50-59 years in good health and CMV-seropositive.

The V call is TRBV9, the J call TRBJ2-5, with 13 bases that match TRBD2. The CDR3 consists of 17 residues. After removal of 1 base from V and 7 bases from J, the junction contained 10 bases not matched to a gene. Germline CDR1 and CDR2: SGDLS and YYNGEE. CDR3 coding DNA: TGTGCCAGCAGCGTAACCGGACTAGCGGGGGCGCAGGGGACCCAGTACTTC. It yields the protein CASSVTGLAGAQGTQYF.

On this clone itself: The same CDR3 arises from other DNA sequences in this sample as well. DNA of the CDR3: TGTGCCAGCAGCTTACCAGGGACAGGCACGAATACGCAGTATTTT. This gives the protein CASSLPGTGTNTQYF. The chain recombines TRBV11-1 with TRBJ2-3; TRBD1 matches 8 bases. The CDR3 is 15 residues long. J gave up 7 bases and V 2 bases, and 8 bases lay outside the gene matches. Germline V gene lookup returns CDR1 SGHAT and CDR2 FQDESV (reference sequence).

This chain links TRBV6-6 with TRBJ2-7, with D tentatively TRBD1 (5 bases). V shed 0 bases and J shed 4 bases, with 10 bases lying between them. Germline values: CDR1 MNHNY, CDR2 SVGAGI (reference sequence). The length of the CDR3 is 14 residues. CDR3 nucleotide sequence: TGTGCCAGCAGTTACTCGCAGGGTACATACGAGCAGTACTTC. Protein sequence: CASSYSQGTYEQYF.

The rearrangement uses TRBV18 and TRBJ1-2; TRBD1 matches at 7 bases. This CDR3 has 15 residues. J was trimmed by 0 bases and V by 2 bases; bases with no gene match: 3. CDR1 is KGHSH and CDR2 is LQKENI in the germline V gene. As DNA, the CDR3 is TGTGCCAGCTCACCAGGGGACAGAGCTAACTATGGCTACACCTTC. Protein: CASSPGDRANYGYTF.

The J gene is TRBJ1-4, the V gene TRBV6-5; D gene ambiguous. The CDR3 spans 16 residues. The V end lost 0 bases, the J end lost 3 bases, and 11 bases lay between the germline ends. Germline-derived CDR1 and CDR2 are MNHEY and SVGAGI. DNA of the CDR3: TGTGCCAGCAGTTACTCGACGGGTAGAGCTAATGAAAAACTGTTTTTT. This translates into CASSYSTGRANEKLFF.

In this sample, this clone turned up a few times. As DNA, the CDR3 is TGTGCCAGCAGCTTGGAATGGACAGGGGTAGGCGGCTACACCTTC. Encoded protein: CASSLEWTGVGGYTF. This rearrangement joins TRBV5-6 to TRBJ1-2, with 9 nucleotides matching TRBD1. The CDR3 runs 15 residues. Unmatched junction bases numbered 8, after V lost 0 bases and J lost 8 bases. The V gene's germline CDR1 is SGHDT and CDR2 YYEEEE.

This chain links TRBV27 with TRBJ1-2; 7 nucleotides match TRBD1. Germline CDR1 and CDR2: MNHEY and SMNVEV (reference sequence). J lost 8 bases, V lost 7 bases, and 7 bases had no gene match. This CDR3 contains 12 residues. CDR3 sequence reads: CASIQGSWGYTF. In nucleotides, the CDR3 is TGTGCCAGCATACAGGGGTCTTGGGGCTACACCTTC.

This chain connects TRBV11-3 to TRBJ2-3; D possibly corresponds to TRBD2 (5 bases). Germline values: CDR1 SGHNT, CDR2 YENEEA. V lost 5 bases, J lost 4 bases, and 22 bases lay in between. This CDR3 comprises 17 residues. CDR3 amino acids: CASSRGPLGGTADTQYF. The CDR3, as DNA: TGTGCCAGCAGCCGAGGACCGCTCGGAGGTACCGCAGATACGCAGTATTTT. Filled out from reference TRBV11-3 and TRBJ2-3, the complete variable domain reads EAGVVQSPRYKIIEKKQPVAFWCNPISGHNTLYWYLQNLGQGPELLIRYENEEAVDDSQLPKDRFSAERLKGVDSTLKIQPAELGDSAVYLCASSRGPLGGTADTQYFGPGTRLTVL.

V and J are TRBV12-5 and TRBJ1-6; 12 bases map to TRBD1. V shed 6 bases, J shed 7 bases, and the junction held 13 bases outside the gene matches. The CDR3 has 18 amino acids. The germline V gene encodes CDR1 LGHNT and CDR2 FRNRAP. The CDR3 is CASGTGTGGLSPNSPLHF. CDR3 DNA sequence: TGTGCTAGTGGAACCGGGACAGGGGGCCTTAGCCCAAATTCACCCCTCCACTTT. The variable domain in full, with the rest retrieved from reference TRBV12-5 and TRBJ1-6, is DARVTQTPRHKVTEMGQEVTMRCQPILGHNTVFWYRQTMMQGLELLAYFRNRAPLDDSGMPKDRFSAEMPDATLATLKIQPSEPRDSAVYFCASGTGTGGLSPNSPLHFGNGTRLTVT.

This chain connects TRBV10-3 to TRBJ2-2; TRBD2 matches 9 bases. Unmatched junction bases numbered 1, after V lost 7 bases and J lost 1 base. Germline CDR1 ENHRY, CDR2 SYGVKD. The CDR3 length is 14 residues. CDR3 sequence: CAIIAGENTGELFF. As DNA, the CDR3 is TGTGCCATCATAGCGGGGGAGAACACCGGGGAGCTGTTTTTT.

The chain is built from TRBV6-5 and TRBJ2-2, with a possible D match to TRBD2 (6 bases). V gave up 2 bases and J gave up 0 bases, with 7 bases separating them. This CDR3 region has 15 residues. The germline V gene has CDR1 MNHEY and CDR2 SVGAGI. The CDR3 reads CASSYRGTNTGELFF. The CDR3 bases are TGTGCCAGCAGTTACCGGGGGACGAACACCGGGGAGCTGTTTTTT.

The chain uses TRBV30 and TRBJ1-6; D remains ambiguous. V dropped 4 bases and J dropped 8 bases, with 9 bases sitting between them. The CDR3 is 12 amino acids. Germline CDR1 and CDR2: GTSNPN and SVGIG (reference sequence). The CDR3 sequence is CAWKSGDSPLHF. The CDR3 DNA sequence: TGTGCCTGGAAGTCCGGTGATTCACCCCTCCACTTT.

The chain links TRBV11-2 to TRBJ1-6; D is unclear. The CDR3 length is 12 residues. Germline V lookup: CDR1 SGHAT, CDR2 FQNNGV. V was shortened by 5 bases and J by 9 bases, with 8 bases between the two germline ends. The CDR3 sequence is CASSPGSSPLHF. The CDR3 DNA reads TGTGCCAGCAGCCCCGGGAGTTCACCCCTCCACTTT.

V usage is TRBV9 and J usage is TRBJ2-1; 15 positions match TRBD2. The CDR3 length is 20 residues. Per germline, CDR1 SGDLS and CDR2 YYNGEE. V lost 3 bases and J lost 0; bases outside the gene matches: 10. The CDR3 nucleotides are TGTGCCAGCAGCGCGGGGGGAGGGACTAGCGGGGGGAGCTCCTACAATGAGCAGTTCTTC. Its translation: CASSAGGGTSGGSSYNEQFF.

The genes are TRBV5-4 and TRBJ2-7; no clear D. The germline V gene encodes CDR1 SGHNT and CDR2 YYREEE (reference sequence). The CDR3 has 14 residues. Trimming removed 0 bases from V and 2 bases from J, with 9 bases in between. The CDR3 DNA follows: TGTGCCAGCAGCTTGGTATCAGGTACCTACGAGCAGTACTTC. This translates into CASSLVSGTYEQYF.